This record concerns one T cell receptor (beta chain) sequence. The specificity of this receptor is unknown. No much larger clone is present one base from it, and per-base qualities are unavailable. CD8 naive samples were obtained by positive selection for CCR7 among CD45RO-negative cells, yielding a CD45RA+CCR7+ population from which TemRA cells were excluded. Donors were healthy HIV-negative adults with no recently reported acute infections or vaccinations. Every donor was a Caucasian adult residing in Nashville, Tennessee, USA. Blood was collected by leukapheresis, and PBMCs were isolated by Ficoll-Histopaque density gradient centrifugation and then cryopreserved in liquid nitrogen vapor phase. Purity and quantity of every magnetically sorted T cell population were checked by analytical flow cytometry. From each sorted fraction, genomic DNA was isolated and quantified by UV absorbance on a Nanodrop 2000c.

The germline ends are 9 bases apart after V is trimmed by 1 base and J by 5 bases. CDR3 length: 13 amino acids, cysteine to phenylalanine. Only CDR3 DNA is held: 39 bases, read in frame from base 1. As encoded in the germline V gene, CDR1 is SGHRS while CDR2 is YFSETQ. This specimen comes from a study of shared clonotypes between healthy human individuals (dated by TCRdb to 2019 to 2021). With respect to the entire study: The cohort comprised a couple of women and three men aged 18 to 49 years. Blood TCR repertoires of five healthy adults were deeply sequenced to estimate repertoire size and the extent of clonotype sharing between individuals. For each donor, CD4 naive and CD4 memory were each given three plates, CD8 naive was given two plates, and CD8 memory was given one plate. To increase sequencing depth and limit assay-specific biases, TCR repertoire library preparation and sequencing were carried out by different laboratories using diverse techniques. Leukapheresis yielded between about 0.9 and 9 billion PBMCs per donor. Broader findings and caveats from the paper: Rarefaction of sorted-subset datasets indicated incomplete sequencing despite the large sequencing depth. Sharing across several donors was observed for about 5% of naive CD4, over 3% of naive CD8, around 2.5% of memory CD4, and around 0.4% of memory CD8 clonotypes. Sampling was restricted to blood, and TCR repertoires in tissue are likely to differ from TCR repertoires in blood. Because the study included only a small number of donors, the genetic and exposure-history diversity represented was limited. Naive subsets generally had larger estimated clonotype richness than memory subsets. Higher generation probabilities were observed for clonotypes shared by all four sorted-subset donors than for non-shared clonotypes. Pairwise subsampling indicated that sequencing depth was expected to affect the degree of clonotype sharing among donors.

Using the deep immunoSEQ assay, TCR CDR3 regions were amplified from genomic DNA by multiplex PCR. Genomic DNA extracted from each cell subset was distributed evenly over all wells of several immunoSEQ 96-well plates, and each plate served as one replicate. For sorted subsets, each replicate PCR was loaded with about 0.2 ug genomic DNA, equivalent to 32,000 or so T cell genomes. The purified libraries were quantified using a Qubit 3.0 fluorometer, sized with a Bioanalyzer 2100, and then quantified again using the KAPA Library Quantification kit. Every immunoSEQ 96-well plate was sequenced on a dedicated single-read 150-cycle Illumina NextSeq 550 flow cell. On the authors' methods: Because only junctional sequences without quality scores were contained in the immunoSEQ output, filtering matching that applied to full-length reads could not be performed. To assign V/J genes and CDR3, sequences were annotated using PyIR, a Python wrapper for IgBLAST v1.9, with IMGT germline references. Reads were filtered out if the reads had weak V/J assignments (E-value above 1e-6), no CDR3, stop codons, out-of-frame junctions, or ambiguous translated residues. V3J clonotypes were defined as sequences sharing an identical inferred V gene, J gene, and CDR3 amino acid sequence. The percentage overlap between two repertoires was calculated by dividing the number of shared unique clonotypes by the size of the smaller repertoire. Three approaches were used to assess repertoire richness: RTK rarefaction, the Chao1 estimator, and Recon v2.1 estimates of unobserved clonotypes. For all TCRbeta clonotypes obtained by the gDNA method from four donors, generation probabilities were computed with OLGA. Imported from immuneACCESS, the table was reduced by TCRdb to in-frame sequences with V and J called. These copies leave out some clones; in studies compared against another copy, an unresolved V gene accounts for under half, and the cause of the remainder is not known. V and J calls and clone size come straight from that table; D and trimming were deduced from the DNA. The sample table shows hundreds of thousands of clones, and around 96% are seen once. Clones ranked in the top ten supply 0.095% to 0.14% of the sample.

This chain joins TRBV5-1 to TRBJ1-1; a tentative D match to TRBD1 spans 6 bases. This receptor was obtained from a woman aged 25 to 39 in good health. Sequences were obtained from naive CD8+ T cells sorted from blood. Explained via the paper, the cell subset or site label denotes: CD45RA+CCR7+. The nucleotide sequence reads TGCGCCAGCAGCTTGACAGGGCTAACTGAAGCTTTCTTT. Translation gives CASSLTGLTEAFF.